These 8 T cell receptor beta chains came from one sample sequenced in a study of blood T cell repertoires in COVID-19 (dated by TCRdb to 2018 to 2020). The method was the immunoSEQ multiplex PCR assay. TCRdb retrieved this table from immuneACCESS and kept in-frame rearrangements only. Not all clones are present; in checked studies, unresolved V genes account for under half, and no reason is known for the remainder. Here the sample has approximately 140,000 clones; 80% to 90% occur a single time. The ten largest account for roughly 3.3% of the sample. The specimen was peripheral blood. The receptors come from a man between 65 and 85 years old with acute or convalescent COVID-19.

This chain links TRBV24-1 with TRBJ2-5, with 9 bases lining up with TRBD1. Germline-derived CDR1 and CDR2 are KGHDR and SFDVKD. The CDR3 consists of 14 residues. V lost 2 bases, J lost 5 bases, and 2 bases stayed unmatched. CDR3 in DNA: TGTGCCACCAGTGATTGGGACAGGGATGAGACCCAGTACTTC. Translation gives CATSDWDRDETQYF.

The chain joins TRBV6-5 to TRBJ2-1; 8 nucleotides align to TRBD1. The germline V gene has CDR1 MNHEY and CDR2 SVGAGI. This CDR3 has 16 amino acids. V gave up 0 bases and J gave up 6 bases; unmatched junction bases: 7. As DNA, the CDR3 is TGTGCCAGCAGTTACTCCGGACAGGGTGTTAGCAATGAGCAGTTCTTC. Translation: CASSYSGQGVSNEQFF.

The CDR3 is CASSLDDTRYPYNEQFF. CDR3 sequence (DNA): TGTGCCAGCAGCTTAGACGACACCCGCTACCCTTACAATGAGCAGTTCTTC. V and J are TRBV11-3 and TRBJ2-1; D is ambiguous. The ends were cut back, 0 bases at V and 4 bases at J, with 16 bases in the middle. The CDR3 runs to 17 residues. Germline V lookup: CDR1 SGHNT, CDR2 YENEEA.

This sequence joins TRBV9 and TRBJ2-1; 8 nucleotides line up with TRBD2. The CDR3 is 14 residues long. The germline CDR1 and CDR2 sequences are SGDLS and YYNGEE. The junction had 5 bases not matched to a gene; V was cut back by 4 bases and J by 5 bases. The CDR3 loop reads CASSQTSGNNEQFF. The CDR3, as DNA: TGTGCCAGCAGCCAAACTAGCGGAAACAATGAGCAGTTCTTC.

The chain is built from TRBV20-1 and TRBJ2-1; 9 bases match TRBD2. The CDR3 loop spans 14 amino acids. The ends lost 3 bases at V and 8 bases at J; junction bases unmatched: 8. Germline assignment: CDR1 DFQATT and CDR2 SNEGSKA (reference sequence). In DNA form, the CDR3 reads TGCAGTGCTAGTCCCAGCGGGAGGCCGTATGAGCAGTTCTTC. Its translation is CSASPSGRPYEQFF.

V and J are TRBV4-3 and TRBJ1-4, with 10 bases that match TRBD1. The CDR3 totals 17 residues. The trim removed 4 bases at V and 5 bases at J, leaving 10 bases unmatched. Germline V gene sequence: CDR1 LGHNA, CDR2 YSLEER. CDR3 nucleotides: TGCGCCAGCAGCCGCTTAACTCCGGGACAGGGGAATGAAAAACTGTTTTTT. Its protein is CASSRLTPGQGNEKLFF.

The chain links TRBV5-3 to TRBJ2-4, with 7 positions matching TRBD1. TRBV5-3 is recorded as an ORF, its role being uncertain. The CDR3 covers 14 residues. V dropped 10 bases and J dropped 1; count of bases not matched to a gene: 8. In DNA, the CDR3 is TGTGCCGGTAGGGGGCATGAGGCCAAAAACATTCAGTACTTC. It codes for CAGRGHEAKNIQYF.

The chain recombines TRBV4-3 with TRBJ2-5, with D tentatively TRBD1 (7 bases). From germline, CDR1 is LGHNA and CDR2 YSLEER. This CDR3 is 16 amino acids long. Trimming cost V 3 bases and J 1 base, with 15 bases left between them. CDR3 in DNA: TGCGCCAGCAGCCAGGGTCAGGGGGGAGGCCAAGAGACCCAGTACTTC. It specifies CASSQGQGGGQETQYF.